The 5 T cell receptor beta chains below come from one sample, sequenced in a study of technical replicates of blood from a few donors. The repertoire was sequenced with immunoSEQ multiplex PCR; TCRdb's copy has only in-frame clones and lacks some. The sample has approximately 70,000 clones, approximately 90% seen once; the top ten hold 0.35% to 0.45%. Sequenced sample: T cells isolated from PBMCs. Receptors were obtained from a human donor in good health.

The V gene is TRBV9, the J gene TRBJ1-2, with TRBD1 identical over 10 bases. The CDR3 spans 13 residues. V gave up 3 bases and J gave up 6 bases; unmatched junction bases: 2. Germline values: CDR1 SGDLS, CDR2 YYNGEE. The CDR3 nucleotides are TGTGCCAGCAGCGCGGGACAGGGGCATGGCTACACCTTC. It specifies CASSAGQGHGYTF.

The rearrangement uses TRBV19 and TRBJ1-5; D perhaps matches TRBD1 (5 bases). The CDR3 spans 14 residues. CDR1 is LNHDA, CDR2 SQIVND, per germline (reference sequence). Trimming removed 1 base from V and 5 bases from J, with 9 bases in between. The CDR3 DNA is TGTGCCAGTAGTATAGGGGGCCTAGATCAGCCCCAGCATTTT. Its translation is CASSIGGLDQPQHF.

The gene calls are TRBV4-3 and TRBJ2-7; TRBD1 might be the D (6 bases). This CDR3 is 16 amino acids long. Trimming left V 4 bases short and J 2 bases short, with 18 bases between. The germline V gene has CDR1 LGHNA and CDR2 YSLEER. The CDR3 DNA sequence: TGCGCCAGCAGCCCCGGGGTTGGGGGCAGGCCCTACGAGCAGTACTTC. Translating gives CASSPGVGGRPYEQYF.

V is TRBV6-1 and J is TRBJ2-3; a weak D match, TRBD2 (5 bases). There are 15 residues in the CDR3. The V and J ends lost 2 bases and 4 bases respectively, with 13 bases between them. CDR1 is MNHNS, CDR2 SASEGT, per germline. The CDR3 region is CASSEISGNADTQYF. The CDR3 DNA reads TGTGCCAGCAGTGAAATTTCCGGGAACGCAGATACGCAGTATTTT.

The chain carries TRBV7-2 and TRBJ2-7, with 10 bases matching TRBD2. Trimming cost V 5 bases and J 6 bases; bases outside gene matches: 1. From germline, CDR1 is SGHTA and CDR2 FQGNSA. The CDR3 consists of 12 residues. CDR3 amino acids: CASSASGSEQYF. DNA for the CDR3: TGTGCCAGCAGCGCTAGCGGGAGCGAGCAGTACTTC.